In its sample, the clone carrying this T cell receptor beta chain was seen a few times. Its antigen remains unknown. This sample is part of a study of response to subunit inactivated influenza vaccine. TCRdb reprocessed the RT-PCR reads with MiXCR, giving one entry per CDR3 protein. This table has 550,000 to 800,000 distinct CDR3 sequences, about 15% appearing once. Study findings and constraints: Authors suggested few new T cells are recruited by each seasonal influenza vaccination.

The CDR3 covers 14 residues. V lost 3 bases and J lost 1, with 9 bases in between. Germline CDR1 reads LGHNA; CDR2 reads YSLEER. The V call is TRBV4-3, the J call TRBJ1-1; no clear D gene. The receptor's source is a man aged 50 or older who received an inactivated influenza vaccine. This specimen consisted of PBMCs from blood, obtained 14 to 15 days before vaccination. The CDR3 region is CASSQAYRNTEAFF. DNA for the CDR3: TGCGCCAGCAGCCAGGCATACAGGAACACTGAAGCTTTCTTT.